These T cell receptor beta chains were read from a single sample in a study of blood T cell repertoires in COVID-19. This table comes from immunoSEQ multiplex PCR, and its TCRdb copy is limited to in-frame clones, with some not included. The sample holds over 250,000 clones; approximately 85% are singletons and the top ten take approximately 9.9%. The sample taken for sequencing was peripheral blood. These receptors were collected from a woman aged 70 to 79 with acute or convalescent COVID-19. The CDR3 runs from the conserved cysteine through the conserved F or W. A D gene is named only where the DNA matches it firmly. Size is stated for part of the rows, as once, few or many counts, or as a class when the clone is expanded.

TRBJ1-4,-,TRBV29-1,-,CGGFNEKLFF,TGCGGAGGGTTCAATGAAAAACTGTTTTTT
TRBJ1-6,once,TRBV28,-,CASSLTVYNSPLHF,TGTGCCAGCAGTTTGACAGTTTATAATTCACCCCTCCACTTT
TRBJ2-7,-,TRBV5-1,-,CASASMGGQIYEQYF,TGCGCCAGCGCCTCTATGGGGGGGCAAATCTACGAGCAGTACTTC
TRBJ2-2,-,TRBV5-1,-,CASGRGSGGELFF,TGCGCCAGCGGGAGAGGTTCAGGCGGGGAGCTGTTTTTT
TRBJ1-1,once,TRBV5-1,TRBD1,CASSFGAGPSGGDTEAFF,TGCGCCAGCAGCTTCGGTGCTGGTCCGTCAGGGGGTGACACTGAAGCTTTCTTT
TRBJ1-2,-,TRBV7-9,-,CASSLAETFGGGYTF,TGTGCCAGCAGCTTAGCGGAGACTTTTGGAGGTGGCTACACCTTC
TRBJ2-7,-,TRBV18,TRBD1,CASSPPGTGVRNEQYF,TGTGCCAGCTCACCCCCCGGGACAGGGGTGAGGAACGAGCAGTACTTC
TRBJ1-4,-,TRBV6-6,TRBD1,CASNPTGGIGKLFF,TGTGCCAGCAATCCAACAGGGGGCATCGGAAAACTGTTTTTT
TRBJ1-1,-,TRBV27,-,CAGSRGEAFF,TGTGCCGGGTCCCGGGGTGAAGCTTTCTTT
TRBJ2-3,-,TRBV10-1,-,CASSDDGGTDTQYF,TGCGCCAGCAGTGACGACGGGGGCACAGATACGCAGTATTTT
TRBJ2-2,few,TRBV4-1,-,CASSQELGELFF,TGCGCCAGCAGCCAAGAACTCGGGGAGCTGTTTTTT
TRBJ2-7,-,TRBV29-1,-,CSVEWGQAQYF,TGCAGCGTTGAATGGGGGCAGGCCCAGTACTTC
TRBJ2-1,-,TRBV9,TRBD1,CASSAEGQTHNEQFF,TGTGCCAGCAGCGCCGAGGGACAGACCCACAATGAGCAGTTCTTC
TRBJ1-3,once,TRBV25-1,-,CARLQQGRGNTIYF,TGTGCCAGACTCCAACAGGGCCGAGGAAACACCATATATTTT
TRBJ2-2,-,TRBV19,-,CASSSGYRDLPPTGELFF,TGTGCCAGTAGTTCCGGATACCGGGACTTACCACCCACCGGGGAGCTGTTTTTT
TRBJ2-7,-,TRBV7-2,TRBD2,CASSFGFGLAGEQYF,TGTGCCAGCAGCTTTGGGTTCGGCCTAGCGGGGGAGCAGTACTTC
TRBJ1-5,few,TRBV27,-,CASRFSSRVNSNQPQHF,TGTGCCAGCAGATTTTCCTCCAGGGTGAACAGCAATCAGCCCCAGCATTTT
TRBJ1-3,-,TRBV18,-,CASSPSGLSSGNTIYF,TGTGCCAGCTCACCCTCAGGACTTTCCTCTGGAAACACCATATATTTT
TRBJ1-5,once,TRBV5-5,-,CASSLGTPVVGQPQHF,TGTGCCAGCAGCTTGGGGACTCCCGTAGTGGGTCAGCCCCAGCATTTT
TRBJ2-3,once,TRBV18,-,CASSPGDQFTDTQYF,TGTGCCAGCTCACCGGGAGACCAGTTCACAGATACGCAGTATTTT
TRBJ1-5,-,TRBV6-5,TRBD1,CASSPDRVGPQHF,TGTGCCAGCAGTCCCGACAGGGTGGGGCCCCAGCATTTT
TRBJ1-6,few,TRBV6-6,-,CASSYGGGSEHSPLHF,TGTGCCAGCAGTTACGGCGGAGGTTCCGAGCATTCACCCCTCCACTTT
TRBJ1-1,-,TRBV10-3,-,CAISEGEERSFF,TGTGCCATCAGTGAAGGTGAAGAGAGGTCTTTCTTT
TRBJ1-1,few,TRBV6-5,TRBD1,CACRPGQRTEAFF,TGTGCCTGTCGACCGGGACAGAGGACTGAAGCTTTCTTT
TRBJ2-5,-,TRBV7-3,TRBD2,CASSLTGLAGGQETQYF,TGTGCCAGCAGCTTAACGGGGCTAGCGGGGGGACAAGAGACCCAGTACTTC
TRBJ1-1,-,TRBV7-9,-,CASSLAGNEAFF,TGTGCCAGCAGCCTTGCAGGGAATGAAGCTTTCTTT
TRBJ1-6,-,TRBV6-4,-,CASSVRALDNSPLHF,TGTGCCAGCAGTGTCAGGGCCCTCGATAATTCACCCCTCCACTTT
TRBJ2-1,-,TRBV27,-,CASSLAGGNEQFF,TGTGCCAGCAGTTTAGCCGGGGGCAATGAGCAGTTCTTC
TRBJ2-5,few,TRBV2,-,CASSERGRGTQYF,TGTGCCAGCAGTGAAAGGGGAAGGGGGACCCAGTACTTC